The clone carrying this T cell receptor beta chain was seen just once. Antigen specificity is unknown. Sequencing was performed with immunoSEQ multiplex PCR; in TCRdb, only in-frame clones are kept and a portion is missing. The repertoire has 430,000 or so clones, around 90% of them found once; the top ten carry over 9%. Germline CDR1 reads SNHLY; CDR2 reads FYNNEI. The V and J ends lost 7 bases and 0 bases respectively, with 10 bases between them. The CDR3 length is 14 residues. Stated treatment: 15 to 20 received Ad26.COV2.S at low or high dose, single or two shots; 5 received placebo; per-sample allocation not given. All samples were drawn on day 63, counting from the first vaccine or placebo injection. Donor was an adult aged 18-55 years in Boston. An Ad26 vector expressing Wuhan-strain SARS-CoV-2 spike constituted the vaccine. The data are from a study of Ad26.COV2.S vaccination and SARS-CoV-2 variants.

Study findings and constraints: Assessments of TCR breadth and depth may have underestimated the total T cell responses.

V usage is TRBV2 and J usage is TRBJ2-1, with no clear D. The input for sequencing was peripheral blood, taken in a trial of Ad26.COV2.S vaccine versus placebo. This receptor was obtained from a person between 18 and 60 years old who received the Ad26.COV2.S COVID-19 vaccine or a placebo. This CDR3 reads CASIQDNSYNEQFF. CDR3 sequence (DNA): TGTGCCAGCATCCAGGATAACTCCTACAATGAGCAGTTCTTC.